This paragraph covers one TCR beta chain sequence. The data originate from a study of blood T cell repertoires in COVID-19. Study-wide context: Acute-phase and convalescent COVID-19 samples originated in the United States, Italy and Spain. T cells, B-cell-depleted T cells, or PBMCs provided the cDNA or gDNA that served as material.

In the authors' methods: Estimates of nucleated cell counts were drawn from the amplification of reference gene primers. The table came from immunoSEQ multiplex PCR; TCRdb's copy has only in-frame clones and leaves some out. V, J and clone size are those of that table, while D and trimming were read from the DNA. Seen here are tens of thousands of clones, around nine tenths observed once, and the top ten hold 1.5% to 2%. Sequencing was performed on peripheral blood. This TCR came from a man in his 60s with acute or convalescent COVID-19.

The DNA of the CDR3 is TGCGCCAGCAGCCAATCATCTAGAGATGAGCAGTTCTTC. Protein sequence: CASSQSSRDEQFF. This chain uses TRBV4-3 with TRBJ2-1, with no clear D. This CDR3 spans 13 amino acids. CDR1 is LGHNA, CDR2 YSLEER, per germline. Trimming took off 2 bases at V and 8 bases at J, with 10 bases between the two ends.